These 4 T cell receptor beta chains were sequenced from one sample in a study of T cells in localized non-small cell lung cancer. Method: immunoSEQ multiplex PCR; TCRdb's copy keeps in-frame clones and lacks some. The sample carries 130,000 or so clones, roughly 90% recorded once. Sequences were derived from peripheral blood, sampled before any cancer treatment. The receptor set was obtained from a female donor older than 55 with stage I lung adenocarcinoma.

This chain links TRBV27 with TRBJ1-5; the D gene is possibly TRBD1 (6 bases). The length of the CDR3 is 16 residues. Germline CDR1 reads MNHEY; CDR2 reads SMNVEV (reference sequence). V lost 0 bases and J lost 6, with 15 bases in between. CDR3 amino acids: CASSLSPTPGVQPQHF. In DNA, the CDR3 is TGTGCCAGCAGTTTATCGCCAACTCCAGGGGTTCAGCCCCAGCATTTT.

This chain uses TRBV14 with TRBJ2-2, with D possibly matching TRBD1 (5 bases). The ends were cut back, 0 bases at V and 6 bases at J, with 14 bases in the middle. The CDR3 length is 16 residues. Germline CDR1 reads SGHDN; CDR2 reads FVKESK. CDR3 sequence (DNA): TGTGCCAGCAGCCAAGAATTGGGGCTTACGGCCGGGGAGCTGTTTTTT. Protein product: CASSQELGLTAGELFF. The full variable domain, its missing parts supplied by reference TRBV14 and TRBJ2-2, is EAGVTQFPSHSVIEKGQTVTLRCDPISGHDNLYWYRRVMGKEIKFLLHFVKESKQDESGMPNNRFLAERTGGTYSTLKVQPAELEDSGVYFCASSQELGLTAGELFFGEGSRLTVL.

This clone was seen only once. V is TRBV27 and J is TRBJ2-1; D remains unclear. This CDR3 spans 14 amino acids. Germline loops: CDR1 MNHEY, CDR2 SMNVEV (reference sequence). V was pared by 3 bases and J by 4 bases, with 10 bases between. CDR3 sequence (DNA): TGTGCCAGCAGTTTGAGTATGTCTTACAATGAGCAGTTCTTC. It encodes CASSLSMSYNEQFF.

V is TRBV11-3 and J is TRBJ2-1; D uncertain. The CDR3 extends over 13 amino acids. The V end lost 2 bases, the J end lost 5 bases, and 7 bases lay between the germline ends. CDR1 and CDR2 (germline): SGHNT, YENEEA. In DNA, the CDR3 is TGTGCCAGCAGCTTAACACTCCACAATGAGCAGTTCTTC. It is translated as CASSLTLHNEQFF.